This entry lists 2 T cell receptor beta chains sequenced from one sample in a study of T cells in tuberculosis. Thawed, overnight-rested PBMC were stained with GMM-loaded CD1B tetramer, viability dye and anti-CD3, then sorted. CD1B tetramers were loaded with Rhodococcus equi-derived C32 glucose monomycolate. Data came from immunoSEQ multiplex PCR; TCRdb stores just in-frame clones and leaves some out. The profile shows about 88,000 clones, under 95% of them singletons. Sequenced sample: CD1b-GMM tetramer-negative cells sorted from PBMCs. These receptors were obtained from an adult woman with latent tuberculosis.

J is TRBJ1-4 and V is TRBV5-1; D unclear. This CDR3 region has 13 residues. V was shortened by 5 bases and J by 6 bases, with 11 bases between the two germline ends. Germline V gene lookup returns CDR1 SGHRS and CDR2 YFSETQ. The CDR3 sequence is CASSSGSHEKLFF. As DNA, the CDR3 is TGCGCCAGCAGTTCCGGGAGCCATGAAAAACTGTTTTTT. The variable domain in full, completed from reference TRBV5-1 and TRBJ1-4, reads KAGVTQTPRYLIKTRGQQVTLSCSPISGHRSVSWYQQTPGQGLQFLFEYFSETQRNKGNFPGRFSGRQFSNSRSEMNVSTLELGDSALYLCASSSGSHEKLFFGSGTQLSVL.

CDR3 sequence reads: CASSLSDRGNIQYF. The CDR3 DNA is TGTGCCAGCTCACTCTCGGACAGGGGGAACATTCAGTACTTC. The chain joins TRBV18 to TRBJ2-4, with 10 bases fitting TRBD1. Germline V lookup: CDR1 KGHSH, CDR2 LQKENI. The CDR3 runs to 14 residues. The V and J ends lost 4 bases and 7 bases, in that order; junction bases with no gene match: 4.